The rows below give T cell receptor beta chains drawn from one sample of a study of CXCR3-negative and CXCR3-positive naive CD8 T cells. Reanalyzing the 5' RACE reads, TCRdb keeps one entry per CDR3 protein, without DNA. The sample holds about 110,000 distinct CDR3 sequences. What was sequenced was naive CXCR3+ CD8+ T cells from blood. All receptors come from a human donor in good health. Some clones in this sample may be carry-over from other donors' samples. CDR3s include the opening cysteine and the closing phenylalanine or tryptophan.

CASSYGTDQETQYF	TRBV12-3/TRBV12-4	14	TRBJ2-5
CASSPISGMNTEAFF	TRBV6-5	15	TRBJ1-1
CASSGRLAGETQYF	TRBV11-1	14	TRBJ2-5
CASSLNGAPNTEAFF	TRBV7-9	15	TRBJ1-1
CASSGLSTPYEQYF	TRBV2	14	TRBJ2-7
CASSARSGANAGELFF	TRBV7-9	16	TRBJ2-2
CASSQARYYGYTF	TRBV14	13	TRBJ1-2
CASSPTSGHEQFF	TRBV7-9	13	TRBJ2-1
CASSLFRETEAFF	TRBV12-3/TRBV12-4	13	TRBJ1-1
CASSPGGPYEQYF	TRBV27	13	TRBJ2-7
CAISEGARGYTF	TRBV10-3	12	TRBJ1-2
CASSLRNPYNEQFF	TRBV27	14	TRBJ2-1
CASSSVSGPYNKQFF	TRBV7-3	15	TRBJ2-1
CASSPLGQDNEQFF	TRBV7-2	14	TRBJ2-1
CASSFQASGITGELFF	TRBV28	16	TRBJ2-2
CASAEDSIVGAKHEQFF	TRBV12-5	17	TRBJ2-1
CASSYGSATSGEFF	TRBV6-2/TRBV6-3	14	TRBJ2-1
CASSFKRGGMGTYNEQFF	TRBV12-3/TRBV12-4	18	TRBJ2-1
CASSSYHEGLNEKLFF	TRBV13	16	TRBJ1-4
CASSLTGGFTPYEQYF	TRBV6-6	16	TRBJ2-7
CAISESTDEDTQYF	TRBV10-3	14	TRBJ2-3
CASSQDQAGMNQPQHF	TRBV4-2	16	TRBJ1-5
CASSDPSGTSSYNEQFF	TRBV2	17	TRBJ2-1
CASRPPGQLNYGYTF	TRBV2	15	TRBJ1-2
CASSPQGEVSQPQHF	TRBV28	15	TRBJ1-5
CASSRTVTRNNEQFF	TRBV7-9	15	TRBJ2-1